The 18 T cell receptor beta chains presented below share a single source sample, sequenced in a study of T-cell reconstitution after alpha-beta-depleted transplantation in children (dated by TCRdb to 2016 to 2017). Sample treatment or condition, as interpreted from the label and publication: allogeneic hematopoietic cell transplantation with graft depleted of TCRalphabeta T cells and CD19 B cells. Libraries were made using PCR. Sequencing took place on an Illumina HiSeq 2500. TCR libraries were prepared with molecular barcoding, using unique molecular identifiers to normalize TCRbeta repertoire quantification. Starting from the raw public reads, TCRdb applied fastp trimming at Q25, assembled clones with MiXCR and retained in-frame beta chains. Rows with a matching CDR3 protein are joined into one entry that keeps the most common DNA and genes. The sample table holds under 150,000 distinct CDR3 sequences, of which around 9.8% were seen once. Together, the top ten hold 20% to 30% of the sample.

The source was PBMCs, mostly from graft donor cells, collected 180 days after TCRalphabeta/CD19-depleted stem cell transplant. These receptors all come from a girl under three years old who had a stem cell transplant for combined immunodeficiency, so the T cells may come from the graft donor.

With respect to this clonotype: Compared with germline, one end of the junction differs, possibly owing to a read error. The gene calls are TRBV12-3 or TRBV12-4 and TRBJ1-5; D is unclear. This CDR3 is 18 amino acids long. The chain's CDR3 is CASCLIRSPTMGNQPQHF. For the CDR3, the DNA is TGTGCCAGCTGTTTGATAAGGAGCCCTACCATGGGCAATCAGCCCCAGCATTTT.

The rearrangement joins TRBV5-1 to TRBJ2-7; 7 bases map to TRBD1. Losses at the gene ends were 4 bases for V and 2 bases for J; bases not matched to a gene: 6. CDR1 SGHRS and CDR2 YFSETQ come from the germline V gene. There are 14 residues in the CDR3. The CDR3, as DNA: TGCGCCAGCAGCACGACAGGGTTTACCTACGAGCAGTACTTC. Its protein is CASSTTGFTYEQYF. Supplemented by reference TRBV5-1 and TRBJ2-7, the full variable domain reads KAGVTQTPRYLIKTRGQQVTLSCSPISGHRSVSWYQQTPGQGLQFLFEYFSETQRNKGNFPGRFSGRQFSNSRSEMNVSTLELGDSALYLCASSTTGFTYEQYFGPGTRLTVT.

This clonotype was seen many times. This chain links TRBV7-2 with TRBJ2-3, with D possibly being TRBD2 (6 bases). V was cut by 5 bases and J by 2 bases, with 14 bases left in between. The CDR3 extends over 15 amino acids. Germline CDR1 is SGHTA and CDR2 is FQGNSA. Here the CDR3 reads CASSRTLAFTDTQYF. For the CDR3, the DNA is TGTGCCAGCAGCCGAACTCTAGCGTTCACAGATACGCAGTATTTT.

V and J are TRBV20-1 and TRBJ2-7; D is unresolved. The CDR3 spans 14 residues. In germline, CDR1 is DFQATT, CDR2 SNEGSKA (reference sequence). The ends were cut back, 6 bases at V and 4 bases at J, with 19 bases in the middle. The CDR3 region has the DNA TGCAGTGCGCCATCAGTCCTTGGCGGATACGAGCAGTACTTC. Translation gives CSAPSVLGGYEQYF.

V gene TRBV3-1 combines with J gene TRBJ2-3; 7 nucleotides match TRBD1. This CDR3 spans 15 amino acids. The germline gives CDR1 LGHDT, CDR2 YNNKEL (reference sequence). V was clipped by 4 bases and J by 1 base; unmatched bases: 5. CDR3 in DNA: TGTGCCAGCAGCCCCCGACAGGGCCGCACAGATACGCAGTATTTT. Amino acid sequence: CASSPRQGRTDTQYF.

This chain uses TRBV7-2 with TRBJ2-1; 10 bases match TRBD1. The CDR3 has 16 amino acids. Germline CDR1 is SGHTA and CDR2 is FQGNSA. V lost 6 bases and J lost 4; bases outside the gene matches: 9. CDR3 sequence reads: CASSRPRDRGYNEQFF. The CDR3 nucleotides read TGTGCCAGCAGTCGGCCCCGGGACAGGGGATACAATGAGCAGTTCTTC.

V usage is TRBV24-1 and J usage is TRBJ2-2; 14 bases map to TRBD2. The CDR3 consists of 16 residues. The J segment lost 4 bases and the V segment lost 9 bases, leaving 6 bases of the junction unmatched. CDR1 is KGHDR and CDR2 is SFDVKD in the germline V gene. In DNA form, the CDR3 reads TGTGCCACCTCTAGACTAGCGGGAGGGCTCACCGGGGAGCTGTTTTTT. Its protein is CATSRLAGGLTGELFF.

This clonotype was seen ten or more times. The rearrangement uses TRBV7-2 and TRBJ2-7, with D perhaps matching TRBD1 (6 bases). The germline V gene has CDR1 SGHTA and CDR2 FQGNSA. V lost 5 bases to trimming and J lost 3 bases, with 11 bases between them. The CDR3 loop spans 13 amino acids. Here the CDR3 reads CASSPGTFYEQYF. The CDR3 DNA is TGTGCCAGCAGCCCCGGGACATTCTACGAGCAGTACTTC.

The J gene is TRBJ2-4, the V gene TRBV3-1; 7 bases match TRBD1. J was trimmed by 0 bases and V by 8 bases; bases with no gene match: 13. The CDR3 has 17 residues. The V gene's germline CDR1 is LGHDT and CDR2 YNNKEL (reference sequence). CDR3 sequence: CASCPRVQGTAKNIQYF. In nucleotides, the CDR3 is TGTGCCAGCTGCCCCCGGGTACAGGGGACAGCCAAAAACATTCAGTACTTC.

This clonotype came up a few times. The chain is built from TRBV30 and TRBJ2-5; possibly TRBD2 for D (5 bases). This CDR3 is built from 14 residues. Trimming pared 0 bases from V and 3 bases from J, leaving 11 bases between. The V gene's germline CDR1 is GTSNPN and CDR2 SVGIG (reference sequence). CDR3 sequence (DNA): TGTGCCTGGAGTGTACATTCGGGGAAAGAGACCCAGTACTTC. Amino acids: CAWSVHSGKETQYF.

V usage is TRBV6-2 or TRBV6-3 and J usage is TRBJ2-1; possibly TRBD2 for D (6 bases). The CDR3 spans 14 residues. CDR1 is MNHEY, CDR2 SVGEGT, per germline. V shed 6 bases and J shed 7 bases, with 16 bases lying between them. The CDR3, as DNA: TGTGCCAGCAGAATGGGCGGGGCGTCTAATGAGCAGTTCTTC. It codes for CASRMGGASNEQFF.

This clonotype was seen at least ten times. The chain couples TRBV20-1 to TRBJ2-1; tentatively, D is TRBD1 (6 bases). The V and J ends lost 3 bases and 0 bases respectively, with 9 bases between them. Germline V gene sequence: CDR1 DFQATT, CDR2 SNEGSKA (reference sequence). This CDR3 is 14 amino acids long. Written as DNA, the CDR3 is TGCAGTGCTAGTAGGGGGAGCTCCTACAATGAGCAGTTCTTC. Protein sequence: CSASRGSSYNEQFF.

This clonotype was detected ten times or more. The V call is TRBV29-1, the J call TRBJ2-1; 7 bases are shared with TRBD2. J was trimmed by 2 bases and V by 4 bases; bases with no gene match: 8. The CDR3 totals 15 residues. Looked up from germline, CDR1 is SQVTM and CDR2 is ANQGSEA. The CDR3 protein is CSVAKRLAAYNEQFF. The CDR3 DNA sequence: TGCAGCGTTGCAAAGAGACTAGCAGCCTACAATGAGCAGTTCTTC.

This chain links TRBV12-3 or TRBV12-4 with TRBJ2-1; TRBD2 matches 10 bases. This CDR3 is 18 amino acids long. J was trimmed by 4 bases and V by 1 base; bases with no gene match: 10. The CDR3 reads CASSLVGKTSGTYNEQFF. CDR3 DNA sequence: TGTGCCAGCAGTTTAGTGGGAAAAACTAGCGGGACTTACAATGAGCAGTTCTTC.

The CDR3 bases are TGTGCCAGCAGCCCGACTAGTAACGCCTACGAGCAGTACTTC. Translated: CASSPTSNAYEQYF. V and J are TRBV7-6 and TRBJ2-7, with a possible D match to TRBD2 (6 bases). This CDR3 region has 14 residues. CDR1 and CDR2 from the germline V gene are SGHVS and FNYEAQ. The V and J ends lost 5 bases and 2 bases respectively, with 13 bases between them. Together with reference TRBV7-6 and TRBJ2-7, the CDR3 gives the full variable domain: GAGVSQSPRYKVTKRGQDVALRCDPISGHVSLYWYRQALGQGPEFLTYFNYEAQQDKSGLPNDRFSAERPEGSISTLTIQRTEQRDSAMYRCASSPTSNAYEQYFGPGTRLTVT.

The V gene is TRBV10-3, the J gene TRBJ1-2; 7 bases fit TRBD1. The CDR3 loop spans 13 amino acids. The V gene end was trimmed by 8 bases and the J gene end by 4 bases; junction bases not matched to a gene: 7. Germline CDR1 and CDR2: ENHRY and SYGVKD. CDR3 region: CAIERAGGYGYTF. The CDR3 nucleotides are TGTGCCATCGAACGGGCAGGGGGCTATGGCTACACCTTC.

This clonotype came up a few times. The gene calls are TRBV7-3 and TRBJ2-3; D is unclear. Trimming left V 5 bases short and J 7 bases short, with 16 bases between. This CDR3 is 14 amino acids long. The germline V gene encodes CDR1 SGHTA and CDR2 FQGTGA. CDR3 protein: CASSPDGLPNTQYF. The CDR3 DNA sequence: TGTGCCAGCAGCCCTGACGGGCTCCCAAATACGCAGTATTTT.

There are many counts of this clonotype. The chain has TRBV6-6 and TRBJ2-7, with D perhaps assigned TRBD1 or TRBD2 (5 bases each). This CDR3 is built from 13 residues. Germline loops: CDR1 MNHNY, CDR2 SVGAGI (reference sequence). Trimming removed 2 bases at V and 7 bases at J, with 12 bases between. DNA for the CDR3: TGTGCCAGCAGTTACCTCAGGGAGAAAGAGCAGTACTTC. Translation: CASSYLREKEQYF.